This T cell receptor beta chain comes out of a study of PD-L1 blockade in urothelial cancer. Study-wide context: Patients initiated atezolizumab in about 2014 at 1,200 mg intravenously every 3 weeks.

The time point: pretreatment peripheral blood. Assay: immunoSEQ multiplex PCR; the TCRdb copy retains only in-frame clones and omits some. Seen here are tens of thousands of clones, around 72% observed once, and the top ten hold less than 5%. Turning to this clone: Other DNA sequences within the sample encode an identical CDR3.

The CDR3 contains 14 residues. Germline V gene sequence: CDR1 SGHNT, CDR2 YENEEA. V was cut by 0 bases and J by 3 bases, with 8 bases left in between. The V gene is TRBV11-3, the J gene TRBJ1-2; D call uncertain. The sequence was collected from a man aged 70 or older with urothelial cancer. The sequences come from PBMCs, collected around atezolizumab (anti-PD-L1) treatment. For the CDR3, the DNA is TGTGCCAGCAGCTTAGAAGCAGGTGACTATGGCTACACCTTC. Translated, it gives CASSLEAGDYGYTF.